One sample yielded the 12 T cell receptor beta chains listed below, sequenced in a study of cytomegalovirus exposure and HLA in healthy donors. The PCR was carried out with 60 Vbeta primers and 13 Jbeta primers. Some clones are missing from TCRdb's copy, which holds only in-frame ones; the method was immunoSEQ multiplex PCR. The data show almost 200,000 clones, 70% to 80% seen once. Source material: PBMCs. The source of these receptors is a woman in her 30s in good health and CMV-seropositive.

This clone was seen just once. The J gene is TRBJ1-2, the V gene TRBV5-5; possible D gene TRBD1, 6 bases. CDR1 SGHKS and CDR2 YYEKEE come from the germline V gene (reference sequence). With 1 base removed from V and 5 bases from J, the gap between germline ends came to 18 bases. CDR3 length equals 16 residues. CDR3 in amino acids: CASSLMRAGVRYGYTF. As DNA, the CDR3 is TGTGCCAGCAGCTTGATGAGGGCAGGGGTGAGGTATGGCTACACCTTC.

The J gene is TRBJ2-7, the V gene TRBV13; the D gene is possibly TRBD1 (6 bases). Germline loops: CDR1 PRHDT, CDR2 FYEKMQ (reference sequence). CDR3 length: 12 residues. Trimming took 5 bases from V and 6 from J, leaving 11 bases between them. Here the CDR3 DNA reads TGTGCCAGCAGCGCCACAGGGAGCGAGCAGTACTTC. Its translation: CASSATGSEQYF. The whole variable domain, remainder taken from reference TRBV13 and TRBJ2-7, is AAGVIQSPRHLIKEKRETATLKCYPIPRHDTVYWYQQGPGQDPQFLISFYEKMQSDKGSIPDRFSAQQFSDYHSELNMSSLELGDSALYFCASSATGSEQYFGPGTRLTVT.

This chain connects TRBV7-9 to TRBJ2-3; 16 positions match TRBD2. CDR1 and CDR2 (germline): SEHNR, FQNEAQ (reference sequence). This CDR3 region has 15 residues. The ends lost 5 bases at V and 4 bases at J; junction bases unmatched: 0. In DNA form, the CDR3 reads TGTGCCAGCAGCGGGACTAGCGGGGGGGCAGATACGCAGTATTTT. Translated, it gives CASSGTSGGADTQYF.

The rearrangement uses TRBV5-1 and TRBJ1-1; D is ambiguous. The germline CDR1 and CDR2 sequences are SGHRS and YFSETQ. The CDR3 runs to 14 residues. V was pared by 0 bases and J by 6 bases, with 12 bases between. CDR3 region: CASSLDKTRSEAFF. The CDR3 nucleotides are TGCGCCAGCAGCTTGGACAAAACTAGGTCTGAAGCTTTCTTT.

The genes are TRBV15 and TRBJ1-5, with 8 positions matching TRBD1. The germline V gene has CDR1 LNHNV and CDR2 YYDKDF (reference sequence). The CDR3 contains 14 residues. The V segment lost 5 bases and the J segment 8 bases; nucleotides outside the gene matches: 8. CDR3 loop: CATSSQGVREPQHF. In nucleotides, the CDR3 is TGTGCCACCAGCTCACAGGGGGTGCGGGAGCCCCAGCATTTT. The complete variable domain, with remaining parts taken from reference TRBV15 and TRBJ1-5, reads DAMVIQNPRYQVTQFGKPVTLSCSQTLNHNVMYWYQQKSSQAPKLLFHYYDKDFNNEADTPDNFQSRRPNTSFCFLDIRSPGLGDTAMYLCATSSQGVREPQHFGDGTRLSIL.

V and J are TRBV6-5 and TRBJ2-7; 7 bases fit TRBD1. Germline-derived CDR1 and CDR2 are MNHEY and SVGAGI. The V and J ends lost 3 bases and 3 bases, in that order; junction bases with no gene match: 5. This CDR3 has 14 amino acids. The CDR3 region is CASSYFDRVYEQYF. CDR3 in DNA: TGTGCCAGCAGTTATTTTGACAGGGTCTACGAGCAGTACTTC.

This clone was seen once. This chain uses TRBV7-9 with TRBJ1-5; TRBD1 agrees at 7 bases. This CDR3 has 16 amino acids. V trimming: 0 bases; J trimming: 4 bases; junction bases outside the gene matches: 6. CDR1 is SEHNR and CDR2 is FQNEAQ in the germline V gene (reference sequence). CDR3 region: CASSLARGTRNQPQHF. The CDR3 DNA follows: TGTGCCAGCAGCTTAGCCAGGGGGACGAGAAATCAGCCCCAGCATTTT.

V is TRBV27 and J is TRBJ2-7, with 11 bases aligning to TRBD2. CDR1 is MNHEY and CDR2 is SMNVEV in the germline V gene (reference sequence). There are 15 residues in the CDR3. The junction had 4 bases not matched to a gene; V was cut back by 5 bases and J by 1 base. CDR3: CASSVLAGASYEQYF. The CDR3 DNA follows: TGTGCCAGCAGTGTACTAGCGGGAGCATCCTACGAGCAGTACTTC.

The gene calls are TRBV5-6 and TRBJ1-1; possible D gene TRBD1, 6 bases. This CDR3 has 18 amino acids. CDR1 is SGHDT, CDR2 YYEEEE, per germline. The V end was cut by 7 bases, the J end by 0 bases, with 25 bases between. This CDR3 is CASSRGGHRNFMNTEAFF. The CDR3 nucleotides read TGTGCCAGCTCGAGGGGGGGACACAGAAATTTCATGAACACTGAAGCTTTCTTT. Based on the CDR3 plus reference TRBV5-6 and TRBJ1-1, the full variable domain is DAGVTQSPTHLIKTRGQQVTLRCSPKSGHDTVSWYQQALGQGPQFIFQYYEEEERQRGNFPDRFSGHQFPNYSSELNVNALLLGDSALYLCASSRGGHRNFMNTEAFFGQGTRLTVV.

A remark on this clone: The junction does not match germline at one end; this may be a read error. The J gene is TRBJ2-3, the V gene TRBV7-2; D unresolved. The CDR3 contains 13 residues. Germline assignment: CDR1 SGHTA and CDR2 FQGNSA. As DNA, the CDR3 is TGTGCCAGCAGCCCTATTGGCTCGGGTCCACTGATTTTT. Protein: CASSPIGSGPLIF.

Written as DNA, the CDR3 is TGTGCCATCAGTGAGTGGCAGGGAGGGAATGAGCAGTTCTTC. The encoded protein is CAISEWQGGNEQFF. The chain carries TRBV10-3 and TRBJ2-1, with 7 nucleotides matching TRBD2. In germline, CDR1 is ENHRY, CDR2 SYGVKD. V gave up 1 base and J gave up 7 bases; unmatched junction bases: 4. This CDR3 contains 14 residues.

The CDR3 bases are TGTGCCAGTAGGAGGTCAGGGGGAACTAACTATGGCTACACCTTC. Translating gives CASRRSGGTNYGYTF. This sequence joins TRBV19 and TRBJ1-2; 7 nucleotides agree with TRBD1. Germline V gene data show CDR1 as LNHDA and CDR2 as SQIVND (reference sequence). V dropped 6 bases and J dropped 0; count of bases not matched to a gene: 7. CDR3 length equals 15 residues.